These T cell receptor beta chains were read from a single sample in a study of cytomegalovirus exposure and HLA in healthy donors. Clones were sequenced by immunoSEQ multiplex PCR, and TCRdb holds only the in-frame ones, with some missing. The data contain over 55,000 clones, 80% to 90% of them seen just once; the ten biggest clones take up 9.5% to 13%. Sequencing was performed on PBMCs. These receptors all come from a woman aged 25 to 39 in good health and CMV-seropositive. CDR3s include the opening cysteine and the closing phenylalanine or tryptophan. Each record gives: J gene, CDR3 length, clone size, D gene, V gene, CDR3 protein, CDR3 DNA. A D gene is named only where the DNA matches it firmly. For some rows the clone size is stated as once, few or many, or as a class when expanded; others skip it.

TRBJ2-3 | 13 | . | . | TRBV7-2 | CASSFDRGDTQYF | TGTGCCAGCAGCTTTGACCGGGGGGATACGCAGTATTTT
TRBJ2-7 | 16 | . | . | TRBV4-1 | CASSQVAGVSSYEQYF | TGCGCCAGCAGCCAAGTCGCAGGGGTCAGCTCCTACGAGCAGTACTTC
TRBJ1-2 | 15 | . | TRBD1 | TRBV5-1 | CASSFQGARDYGYTF | TGCGCCAGCAGCTTTCAGGGGGCGCGAGACTATGGCTACACCTTC
TRBJ1-2 | 16 | . | . | TRBV6-5 | CASSYSGPGNQHGYTF | TGTGCCAGCAGTTACTCGGGTCCAGGGAATCAACATGGCTACACCTTC
TRBJ2-1 | 15 | . | TRBD2 | TRBV2 | CASSDSTSGSNEQFF | TGTGCCAGCAGTGACTCGACTAGCGGGAGTAATGAGCAGTTCTTC
TRBJ1-1 | 17 | . | TRBD1 | TRBV6-1 | CASSGQGTGVRNTEAFF | TGTGCCAGCAGTGGGCAAGGGACAGGGGTCCGAAACACTGAAGCTTTCTTT
TRBJ2-6 | 17 | . | TRBD1 | TRBV25-1 | CASSPGQGGVRANVLTF | TGTGCCAGCAGTCCTGGACAGGGGGGGGTGAGGGCCAACGTCCTGACTTTC
TRBJ2-2 | 13 | few | . | TRBV6-1 | CASSVQNTGELFF | TGTGCCAGCAGTGTTCAGAACACCGGGGAGCTGTTTTTT
TRBJ2-2 | 20 | . | . | TRBV4-1 | CASSQERGGGGGPNTGELFF | TGCGCCAGCAGCCAAGAGAGAGGGGGAGGCGGGGGACCGAACACCGGGGAGCTGTTTTTT
TRBJ2-5 | 15 | . | . | TRBV6-1 | CASSEIGGVGETQYF | TGTGCCAGCAGTGAAATAGGGGGGGTCGGGGAGACCCAGTACTTC
TRBJ2-7 | 17 | . | . | TRBV11-2 | CASSSPRGASRLYEQYF | TGTGCCAGCAGCTCCCCCCGGGGGGCTTCCAGGCTCTACGAGCAGTACTTC
TRBJ2-1 | 13 | once | TRBD2 | TRBV6-6 | CASGRATGNEQFF | TGTGCCAGCGGGAGGGCCACGGGCAATGAGCAGTTCTTC
TRBJ1-1 | 15 | . | . | TRBV4-1 | CASSQGLSRYREAFF | TGCGCCAGCAGCCAAGGATTAAGCCGTTACCGTGAAGCTTTCTTT
TRBJ2-3 | 14 | . | TRBD2 | TRBV10-1 | CASSDSKVAGTQYF | TGCGCCAGCAGTGATAGCAAGGTAGCGGGTACGCAGTATTTT
TRBJ1-6 | 14 | . | TRBD1 | TRBV23-1 | CASRPDRLNSPLHF | TGCGCCAGCAGACCGGACAGGCTCAATTCACCCCTCCACTTT
TRBJ2-1 | 16 | few | TRBD2 | TRBV2 | CASAPLGVARSGGQFF | TGTGCCAGCGCCCCCCTTGGAGTAGCCCGCTCGGGAGGACAGTTCTTC
TRBJ2-5 | 15 | . | . | TRBV10-1 | CASSEGARPQETQYF | TGCGCCAGCAGTGAGGGAGCTAGACCCCAAGAGACCCAGTACTTC
TRBJ2-3 | 15 | once | . | TRBV21-1 | CASSKKRDSADTQYF | TGTGCCAGCAGCAAGAAGCGGGATAGTGCAGATACGCAGTATTTT
TRBJ1-6 | 13 | . | . | TRBV6-1 | CASTVASDSPLHF | TGTGCCAGCACTGTTGCGAGTGATTCACCCCTCCACTTT
TRBJ2-7 | 16 | . | . | TRBV27 | CASSPYTQADSYEQYF | TGTGCCAGCAGTCCCTACACACAGGCGGACTCCTACGAGCAGTACTTC
TRBJ2-4 | 17 | . | . | TRBV19 | CASSRSRGTLAKNIQYF | TGTGCCAGTAGTAGGTCCCGGGGGACTCTAGCCAAAAACATTCAGTACTTC
TRBJ2-7 | 14 | once | TRBD2 | TRBV30 | CAWSGTSDASEQYF | TGTGCCTGGAGCGGGACTAGCGATGCATCCGAGCAGTACTTC
TRBJ2-5 | 13 | . | TRBD1 | TRBV5-1 | CASSLLGGETQYF | TGCGCCAGCAGCTTGCTAGGGGGCGAGACCCAGTACTTC
TRBJ2-5 | 15 | . | TRBD1 | TRBV5-8 | CASSLRQGPQETQYF | TGTGCCAGCAGCTTGAGACAGGGACCACAAGAGACCCAGTACTTC
TRBJ2-6 | 15 | few | . | TRBV6-1 | CASSPEASGANVLTF | TGTGCCAGCAGTCCCGAAGCCTCTGGGGCCAACGTCCTGACTTTC